This TCR beta chain was sequenced in a study of T cells after yellow fever vaccination. Between the trimmed V and J ends, which lost 5 bases and 7 bases, there was a span of 11 bases. This CDR3 has 13 residues. Germline V CDR1 and CDR2: SGHVS, FQNEAQ. TCRdb reprocessed the 5' RACE reads via MiXCR and lists one record per CDR3 protein. The sample consists of under 300,000 distinct CDR3 sequences, approximately 6.3% of them appearing once. The specimen was CD4+ T cells sorted from PBMCs, collected on the day of the yellow fever booster vaccination. V and J are TRBV7-8 and TRBJ1-4; D is possibly TRBD1 (6 bases). The clonotype was recovered from a man younger than 45 who received the YFV17D yellow fever vaccine. CDR3 nucleotides: TGTGCCAGCAGCCCACAGGGAAGTGAAAAACTGTTTTTT. This gives the protein CASSPQGSEKLFF.